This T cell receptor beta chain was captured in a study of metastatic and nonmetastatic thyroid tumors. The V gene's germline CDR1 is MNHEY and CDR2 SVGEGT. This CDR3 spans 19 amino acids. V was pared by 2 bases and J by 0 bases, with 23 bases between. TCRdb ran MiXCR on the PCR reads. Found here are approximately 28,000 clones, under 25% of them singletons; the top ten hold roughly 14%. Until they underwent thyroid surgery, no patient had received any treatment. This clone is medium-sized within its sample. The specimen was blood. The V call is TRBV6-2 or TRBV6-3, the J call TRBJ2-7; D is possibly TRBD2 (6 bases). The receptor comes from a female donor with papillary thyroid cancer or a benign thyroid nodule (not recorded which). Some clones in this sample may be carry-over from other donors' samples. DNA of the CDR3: TGTGCCAGCAGTTACCGGGATACGCAACACTGGACTACCTCCTACGAGCAGTACTTC. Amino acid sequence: CASSYRDTQHWTTSYEQYF.